One sample yielded the 23 T cell receptor beta chains listed below, sequenced in a study of cytomegalovirus exposure and HLA in healthy donors. Both 60 Vbeta primers and 13 Jbeta primers went into the PCR. Method: immunoSEQ multiplex PCR; TCRdb's copy keeps in-frame clones and lacks some. The table lists more than 150,000 clones, approximately 81% of them singletons. Sequencing was done on a sample of PBMCs. These receptors were collected from a woman aged 18-30 years in good health and CMV-seronegative.

The rearrangement joins TRBV4-1 to TRBJ2-7, with D perhaps TRBD2 (5 bases). This CDR3 comprises 15 residues. Germline V CDR1 and CDR2: MGHRA, YSYEKL. Trimming took 2 bases from V and 2 from J, leaving 13 bases between them. This chain's CDR3 is CASSQSGIRPYEQYF. As DNA, the CDR3 is TGCGCCAGCAGCCAATCGGGGATACGCCCCTACGAGCAGTACTTC.

The CDR3 is CASSAQGILETQYF. The CDR3 bases are TGTGCCAGCAGCGCGCAGGGGATATTGGAGACCCAGTACTTC. The V and J genes are TRBV7-3 and TRBJ2-5; possible D gene TRBD1, 6 bases. This CDR3 is built from 14 residues. Between the trimmed V and J ends, which lost 5 bases and 5 bases, there was a span of 15 bases. CDR1 SGHTA and CDR2 FQGTGA come from the germline V gene.

The chain joins TRBV27 to TRBJ2-1; 13 bases line up with TRBD2. J lost 8 bases, V lost 8 bases, and 9 bases had no gene match. The CDR3 is made up of 15 amino acids. Germline V lookup: CDR1 MNHEY, CDR2 SMNVEV (reference sequence). CDR3 protein: CASRSTSGRTYEQFF. CDR3 nucleotide sequence: TGTGCCAGCCGCTCGACTAGCGGGAGGACGTATGAGCAGTTCTTC.

This chain links TRBV19 with TRBJ2-3; D might be TRBD2 (5 bases). There are 16 residues in the CDR3. V was pared by 3 bases and J by 2 bases, with 15 bases between. The germline V gene encodes CDR1 LNHDA and CDR2 SQIVND (reference sequence). CDR3 nucleotide sequence: TGTGCCAGTAGTATGCCTATGGTGCGGGCCACAGATACGCAGTATTTT. This gives the protein CASSMPMVRATDTQYF.

CDR3 amino acids: CASSYGETQYF. The CDR3 nucleotides read TGTGCCAGCAGCTACGGGGAGACCCAGTACTTC. This sequence joins TRBV5-5 and TRBJ2-5; unclear D gene. V was pared by 3 bases and J by 5 bases, with 5 bases between. CDR3 length equals 11 residues. Germline V gene data show CDR1 as SGHKS and CDR2 as YYEKEE (reference sequence).

The gene calls are TRBV7-9 and TRBJ2-1, with 14 bases identical to TRBD2. The CDR3 is 15 residues long. J lost 9 bases, V lost 4 bases, and 5 bases had no gene match. Germline V CDR1 and CDR2: SEHNR, FQNEAQ (reference sequence). CDR3 protein: CASSSRLAGGLEQFF. CDR3 coding DNA: TGTGCCAGCAGCTCCAGACTAGCGGGGGGGCTTGAGCAGTTCTTC.

The rearrangement joins TRBV27 to TRBJ2-7; TRBD1 is a possible D gene (6 bases). Trimming stripped 0 bases from V and 4 bases from J, with 13 bases between. The CDR3 sequence is 15 residues long. Germline CDR1 MNHEY, CDR2 SMNVEV (reference sequence). The CDR3 bases are TGTGCCAGCAGTTTATCGCTAGGGGGTCCGTACGAGCAGTACTTC. It is translated as CASSLSLGGPYEQYF.

This chain links TRBV19 with TRBJ1-1, with TRBD1 identical over 7 bases. This CDR3 is 15 amino acids long. Germline-derived CDR1 and CDR2 are LNHDA and SQIVND (reference sequence). The V gene end was trimmed by 7 bases and the J gene end by 1 base; junction bases not matched to a gene: 9. This CDR3 is CASTPLWTGNTEAFF. As DNA, the CDR3 is TGTGCCAGTACCCCCCTATGGACAGGGAACACTGAAGCTTTCTTT.

The chain recombines TRBV9 with TRBJ2-5; D gene uncertain. There are 16 residues in the CDR3. The germline V gene has CDR1 SGDLS and CDR2 YYNGEE. Deletions cut 0 bases from V and 1 base from J, with 13 bases between. CDR3 nucleotide sequence: TGTGCCAGCAGCGTAGATTCTGGCGGCGCCCAAGAGACCCAGTACTTC. Translating gives CASSVDSGGAQETQYF.

This chain links TRBV28 with TRBJ2-1; no definite D call. Looked up from germline, CDR1 is MDHEN and CDR2 is SYDVKM. Trimming pared 1 base from V and 6 bases from J, leaving 16 bases between. The length of the CDR3 is 16 residues. DNA for the CDR3: TGTGCCAGCAGTTTATTCCGGGTTTCCTCCCCCAATGAGCAGTTCTTC. Its protein product is CASSLFRVSSPNEQFF.

The chain uses TRBV7-9 and TRBJ2-7; TRBD1 agrees at 7 bases. V shed 5 bases and J 0 bases; nucleotides not matched to a gene: 7. This CDR3 is 15 amino acids long. In germline, CDR1 is SEHNR, CDR2 FQNEAQ (reference sequence). CDR3 residues: CASSPHRGYSYEQYF. Here the CDR3 DNA reads TGTGCCAGCAGCCCTCACAGGGGCTACTCCTACGAGCAGTACTTC.

The V call is TRBV28, the J call TRBJ1-2; D gene uncertain. This CDR3 has 18 residues. The germline V gene encodes CDR1 MDHEN and CDR2 SYDVKM. V was cut by 5 bases and J by 5 bases, with 27 bases left in between. The CDR3 loop is CASSLTWVVIPADYGYTF. For the CDR3, the DNA is TGTGCCAGCAGTCTGACCTGGGTCGTCATACCAGCGGATTATGGCTACACCTTC.

V usage is TRBV4-3 and J usage is TRBJ2-5, with TRBD2 matching over 8 bases. The J call may be wrong; the DNA end is better matched by TRBJ2-7. CDR1 is LGHNA and CDR2 is YSLEER in the germline V gene. The CDR3 length is 17 residues. The CDR3 region has the DNA TGCGCCAGCAGCCTCTATGATATAGCGGGACAACAATACGAGCAGTACTTC. It codes for CASSLYDIAGQQYEQYF.

CDR3 coding DNA: TGCGCCAGCAGCCCCCCAGGGGCTCGGCAAGGGTATGGCTACACCTTC. This translates into CASSPPGARQGYGYTF. This chain joins TRBV5-1 and TRBJ1-2; D possibly corresponds to TRBD1 (6 bases). Trimming cost V 4 bases and J 5 bases, with 21 bases left between them. Per the germline V gene, CDR1 is SGHRS and CDR2 is YFSETQ. The CDR3 totals 16 residues.

The rearrangement joins TRBV10-3 to TRBJ2-3; 10 nucleotides match TRBD2. Germline V gives CDR1 ENHRY, CDR2 SYGVKD. The V and J ends lost 1 base and 0 bases, in that order; junction bases with no gene match: 7. This CDR3 spans 18 amino acids. The CDR3 DNA sequence: TGTGCCATCAGTGAGTTTATAGCGGGAGGCCTAAGCACAGATACGCAGTATTTT. Encoded protein: CAISEFIAGGLSTDTQYF.

This chain uses TRBV10-1 with TRBJ2-5; possibly TRBD2 for D (7 bases). Germline assignment: CDR1 WNHNN and CDR2 SYGVQD (reference sequence). The CDR3 runs to 14 residues. V gave up 11 bases and J gave up 5 bases, with 21 bases separating them. The CDR3 bases are TGCGCCTATCCCTTCGGAGGGGGGGATGAGACCCAGTACTTC. Amino acid sequence: CAYPFGGGDETQYF.

The chain uses TRBV5-1 and TRBJ2-3; TRBD1 matches at 7 bases. The germline V gene has CDR1 SGHRS and CDR2 YFSETQ. The CDR3 runs 14 residues. J lost 6 bases, V lost 0 bases, and 4 bases had no gene match. CDR3 region: CASSLEGAWDTQYF. The CDR3 coding sequence is TGCGCCAGCAGCTTGGAGGGGGCTTGGGATACGCAGTATTTT.

This chain links TRBV27 with TRBJ2-7; TRBD1 aligns across 10 bases. Germline CDR1 MNHEY, CDR2 SMNVEV (reference sequence). This CDR3 comprises 18 residues. Trimming cost V 2 bases and J 1 base; bases outside gene matches: 11. Here the CDR3 reads CASSLRLGDRGGSYEQYF. DNA for the CDR3: TGTGCCAGCAGTTTACGGTTAGGGGACAGGGGAGGGTCCTACGAGCAGTACTTC.

The chain employs TRBV5-1 and TRBJ2-7; D possibly corresponds to TRBD2 (5 bases). Trimming removed 0 bases at V and 2 bases at J, with 9 bases between. The germline gives CDR1 SGHRS, CDR2 YFSETQ. The CDR3 sequence is 14 residues long. In DNA form, the CDR3 reads TGCGCCAGCAGCTTGGCCCCCGGGACCTACGAGCAGTACTTC. Protein product: CASSLAPGTYEQYF.

The chain links TRBV27 to TRBJ1-1; D perhaps matches TRBD1 (5 bases). V was shortened by 3 bases and J by 9 bases, with 11 bases between the two germline ends. CDR3 length: 12 residues. Germline CDR1 and CDR2: MNHEY and SMNVEV (reference sequence). CDR3 DNA: TGTGCCAGCAGTTTTTCCAAGGGGCAAGCTTTCTTT. Translated, it gives CASSFSKGQAFF.

In this sample, this clone turned up a few times. J is TRBJ1-5 and V is TRBV28; 7 positions agree with TRBD1. With V trimmed by 6 bases and J by 4 bases, 12 bases remained unmatched. The V gene's germline CDR1 is MDHEN and CDR2 SYDVKM. This CDR3 is built from 16 residues. CDR3 in amino acids: CASSAFPPGQNQPQHF. The DNA of the CDR3 is TGTGCCAGCAGCGCCTTCCCTCCGGGACAGAATCAGCCCCAGCATTTT.

The chain combines TRBV18 with TRBJ1-1, with D possibly being TRBD1 (5 bases). CDR3 length: 15 residues. Germline V gene sequence: CDR1 KGHSH, CDR2 LQKENI. The germline V and J ends were trimmed by 1 base and 11 bases, with 20 bases remaining between them. DNA for the CDR3: TGTGCCAGCTCACCACTAGGATCCGAAAGGGGTTCCGCTTTCTTT. Protein product: CASSPLGSERGSAFF.

This clone has just a few counts. The chain carries TRBV6-6 and TRBJ1-1, with D tentatively TRBD1 (6 bases). This CDR3 has 11 residues. Germline CDR1 and CDR2: MNHNY and SVGAGI (reference sequence). The V and J ends lost 5 bases and 10 bases respectively, with 11 bases between them. This chain's CDR3 is CASSPTGIAFF. In DNA, the CDR3 is TGTGCCAGCAGTCCCACAGGGATAGCTTTCTTT.